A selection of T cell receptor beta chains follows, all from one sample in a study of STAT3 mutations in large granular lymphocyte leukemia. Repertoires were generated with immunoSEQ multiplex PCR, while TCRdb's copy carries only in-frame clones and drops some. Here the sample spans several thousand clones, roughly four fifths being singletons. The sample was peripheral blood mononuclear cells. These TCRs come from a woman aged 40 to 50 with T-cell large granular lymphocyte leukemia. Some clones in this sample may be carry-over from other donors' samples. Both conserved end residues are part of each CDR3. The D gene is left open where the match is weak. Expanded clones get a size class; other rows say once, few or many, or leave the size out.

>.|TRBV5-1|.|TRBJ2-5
TGCGCCAGCAGCTTCAGGTATCAAGAGACCCAGTACTTC
CASSFRYQETQYF
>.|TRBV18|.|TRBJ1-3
TGTGCCAGCTCACCCCCCGTCTGGGAGCGGAACACCATATATTTT
CASSPPVWERNTIYF
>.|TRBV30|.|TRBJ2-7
TGTGCCTGGAAGGGGCTCCTTTACGAGCAGTACTTC
CAWKGLLYEQYF
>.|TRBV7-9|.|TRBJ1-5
TGTGCCAGCAGCTTAAATACAGGGAATCAGCCCCAGCATTTT
CASSLNTGNQPQHF
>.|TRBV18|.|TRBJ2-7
TGTGCCAGCTCACCGCGGGATAGCGGCTACGAGCAGTACTTC
CASSPRDSGYEQYF
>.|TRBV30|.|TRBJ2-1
TGTGCCTGGAGTGTACTGGCGGGGATCGCCAATGAGCAGTTCTTC
CAWSVLAGIANEQFF
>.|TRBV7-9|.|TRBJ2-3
TGTGCCAGCAGCTTACGTCAGAAGGGGACAGATACGCAGTATTTT
CASSLRQKGTDTQYF
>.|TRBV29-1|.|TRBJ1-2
TGCAGCGTATTACAGGGCGGATTAAACTATGGCTACACCTTC
CSVLQGGLNYGYTF
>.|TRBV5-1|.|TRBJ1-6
TGCGCCAGCAGCCCGGATGGGGTTTCACCCCTCCACTTT
CASSPDGVSPLHF
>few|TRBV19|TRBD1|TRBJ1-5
TGTGCCAGTAGCCCGACAGGGAGACGCGGTCAGCCCCAGCATTTT
CASSPTGRRGQPQHF
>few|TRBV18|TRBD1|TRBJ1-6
TGTGCCAGCTCATCACAGGGGGCGCGGACACCCCTCCACTTT
CASSSQGARTPLHF
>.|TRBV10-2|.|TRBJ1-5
TGCGCCAGCACCTGGGACGCCCAGGGCAATCAGCCCCAGCATTTT
CASTWDAQGNQPQHF
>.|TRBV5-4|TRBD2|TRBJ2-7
TGTGCCAGCAGCCAAGACGGCGCGGGGGGGCTCGGCGAGCAGTACTTC
CASSQDGAGGLGEQYF
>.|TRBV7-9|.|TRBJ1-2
TGTGCCAGCAGCTTCGCAGGGACTGGCTACACCTTC
CASSFAGTGYTF
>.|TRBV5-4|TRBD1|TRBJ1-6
TGTGCCAGCAGCGTTGGACAGGGGGCTTCCTATAATTCACCCCTCCACTTT
CASSVGQGASYNSPLHF
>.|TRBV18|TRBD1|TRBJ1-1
TGTGCCAGCTCAACGGGACAGACTGAAGCTTTCTTT
CASSTGQTEAFF
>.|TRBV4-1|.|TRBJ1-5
TGCGCCAGCAGCCAAGAAGGGTTCAATCAGCCCCAGCATTTT
CASSQEGFNQPQHF
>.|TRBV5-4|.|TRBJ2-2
TGTGCCAGCAGCTTAACCGGTACAGGGTACACCGGGGAGCTGTTTTTT
CASSLTGTGYTGELFF
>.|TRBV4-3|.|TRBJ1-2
TGCGCCAGCAGCCCGAACCCCGGACCCGACCCCCCGCGCTATGGCTACACCTTC
CASSPNPGPDPPRYGYTF
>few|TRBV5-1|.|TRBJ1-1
TGCGCCAGCAGCTTCCGACAGGCCTCAGGTGAAGCTTTCTTT
CASSFRQASGEAFF
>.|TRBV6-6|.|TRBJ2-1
TGTGCCAGCAGTTACATGCAACTCAATGAGCAGTTCTTC
CASSYMQLNEQFF
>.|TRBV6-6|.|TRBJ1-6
TGTGCCAGCAGTCCCTCCTATAATTCACCCCTCCACTTT
CASSPSYNSPLHF
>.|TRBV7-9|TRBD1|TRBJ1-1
TGTGCCAGCAGCCAGGGGCAGGGGGTTTATACTGAAGCTTTCTTT
CASSQGQGVYTEAFF
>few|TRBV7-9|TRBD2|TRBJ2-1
TGTGCCAGCAGCGTTCTATCGGGACTAGGCCCCGAGCAGTTCTTC
CASSVLSGLGPEQFF
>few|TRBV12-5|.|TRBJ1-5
TGTGCTAGTGCCCCCCCCAGGGCCGGAGTGAGAGGCAATCAGCCCCAGCATTTT
CASAPPRAGVRGNQPQHF
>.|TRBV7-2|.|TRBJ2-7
TGTGCCAGCAGCTTAGCCGCAGGGAGCTCCTACGAGCAGTACTTC
CASSLAAGSSYEQYF
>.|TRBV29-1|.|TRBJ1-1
TGCAGCGTTGATGCTGTGAACACTGAAGCTTTCTTT
CSVDAVNTEAFF
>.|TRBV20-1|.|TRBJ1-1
TGCAGTGCGGGACGGTCCACTGAAGCTTTCTTT
CSAGRSTEAFF
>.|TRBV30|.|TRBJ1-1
TGTGCCTGGAGTGTACCCCCGAACACTGAAGCTTTCTTT
CAWSVPPNTEAFF
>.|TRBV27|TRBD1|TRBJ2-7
TGTGCCAGCAGCCCGGGACAGGGGATAGGGGAGCAGTACTTC
CASSPGQGIGEQYF
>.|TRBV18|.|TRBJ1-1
TGTGCCAGCTCCTCGGACGGTATGAACACTGAAGCTTTCTTT
CASSSDGMNTEAFF
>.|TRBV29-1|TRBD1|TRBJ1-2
TGCTCGACAGGGCATGGCTACACCTTC
CSTGHGYTF
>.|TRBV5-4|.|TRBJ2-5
TGTGCCAGCAGTCGCTTTGGGACCCAGTACTTC
CASSRFGTQYF
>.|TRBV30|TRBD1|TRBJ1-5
TGTGCCTGGAGTGCGACAGGGTATGCGAACAATCAGCCCCAGCATTTT
CAWSATGYANNQPQHF